The 28 T cell receptor beta chains below all came from one sample that was sequenced in a study of OX40 agonist ivuxolimab in advanced cancers. TCRdb's copy holds only in-frame clones and misses some; the assay was immunoSEQ multiplex PCR. The sample yields roughly 23,000 clones, under 90% seen once. Here the sequenced sample was CD4+ or CD8+ T cells sorted from blood, taken in a trial of the OX40 agonist ivuxolimab. The receptors here all came from an adult with an advanced solid tumor such as melanoma, head and neck, liver or kidney cancer.

The chain carries TRBV9 and TRBJ2-3; 15 positions agree with TRBD2. The CDR3 is made up of 20 amino acids. The germline V gene encodes CDR1 SGDLS and CDR2 YYNGEE. Trimming removed 4 bases from V and 2 bases from J; junction bases left unmatched: 14. CDR3 sequence reads: CASSSQGLAGGQRVTDTQYF. The CDR3 DNA reads TGTGCCAGCAGCTCCCAAGGACTAGCGGGGGGGCAAAGAGTCACAGATACGCAGTATTTT.

J is TRBJ2-7 and V is TRBV18; D remains unclear. Germline V gene lookup returns CDR1 KGHSH and CDR2 LQKENI. CDR3 length equals 13 residues. V was trimmed by 0 bases and J by 6 bases, leaving 9 bases between them. The CDR3 here is CASSPPSEGEQYF. The CDR3 DNA reads TGTGCCAGCTCACCACCGTCGGAAGGCGAGCAGTACTTC.

In this sample, this clone is medium-sized (0.01 to 0.1%). The V and J genes are TRBV7-2 and TRBJ1-5, with TRBD1 as a possible D gene (5 bases). Germline CDR1 and CDR2: SGHTA and FQGNSA. V was clipped by 1 base and J by 1 base, with 11 bases between them. This CDR3 has 16 residues. The chain's CDR3 is CASSLGFGDSNQPQHF. The DNA of the CDR3 is TGTGCCAGCAGCTTAGGTTTCGGGGACAGCAATCAGCCCCAGCATTTT.

V usage is TRBV6-6 and J usage is TRBJ2-7; D unresolved. Germline assignment: CDR1 MNHNY and CDR2 SVGAGI (reference sequence). This CDR3 spans 15 amino acids. With 6 bases removed from V and 5 bases from J, the gap between germline ends came to 20 bases. CDR3 sequence reads: CASSFLPTAADEQYF. The CDR3 bases are TGTGCCAGCAGCTTCCTTCCGACGGCGGCGGACGAGCAGTACTTC.

V gene TRBV7-9 combines with J gene TRBJ2-5; D may be TRBD1 (5 bases). The better agreement between TRBJ2-7 and the DNA end casts doubt on the J call. Germline V CDR1 and CDR2: SEHNR, FQNEAQ (reference sequence). This CDR3 has 12 residues. CDR3 nucleotides: TGTGCCAGCACCCTGGACAACTACGAGCAGTACTTC. This sequence encodes CASTLDNYEQYF.

J is TRBJ1-3 and V is TRBV9; D possibly corresponds to TRBD1 (6 bases). The CDR3 consists of 16 residues. V dropped 0 bases and J dropped 0 bases, with 10 bases sitting between them. CDR1 is SGDLS and CDR2 is YYNGEE in the germline V gene. CDR3: CASSVGSRGSGNTIYF. The CDR3 DNA follows: TGTGCCAGCAGCGTAGGTTCCAGGGGCTCTGGAAACACCATATATTTT. Full variable domain (remainder filled in from reference TRBV9 and TRBJ1-3): DSGVTQTPKHLITATGQRVTLRCSPRSGDLSVYWYQQSLDQGLQFLIQYYNGEERAKGNILERFSAQQFPDLHSELNLSSLELGDSALYFCASSVGSRGSGNTIYFGEGSWLTVV.

The chain links TRBV4-2 to TRBJ1-4; D is uncertain. Trimming took 0 bases from V and 3 from J, leaving 8 bases between them. CDR3 length: 15 amino acids. CDR1 and CDR2 (germline): LGHNA, YNFKEQ. The CDR3 bases are TGTGCCAGCAGCCAAGAATCTGGGGCTAATGAAAAACTGTTTTTT. Translated: CASSQESGANEKLFF.

The chain is built from TRBV10-2 and TRBJ1-2; D gene unclear. Germline V CDR1 and CDR2: WSHSY, SAAADI. Trimming removed 0 bases from V and 4 bases from J, with 6 bases in between. The CDR3 is made up of 13 amino acids. CDR3 nucleotides: TGCGCCAGCAGTGAGTCGCAGATCTATGGCTACACCTTC. Protein product: CASSESQIYGYTF.

V is TRBV7-9 and J is TRBJ2-7, with D perhaps matching TRBD2 (6 bases). There are 12 residues in the CDR3. The germline CDR1 and CDR2 sequences are SEHNR and FQNEAQ (reference sequence). The germline V and J ends were trimmed by 3 bases and 7 bases, with 10 bases remaining between them. The CDR3 is CASSLSGGEQYF. The CDR3, as DNA: TGTGCCAGCAGCTTGTCCGGGGGAGAGCAGTACTTC.

The chain joins TRBV6-6 to TRBJ1-4; no clear D. Trimming took off 0 bases at V and 8 bases at J, with 7 bases between the two ends. The CDR3 loop spans 13 amino acids. From germline, CDR1 is MNHNY and CDR2 SVGAGI (reference sequence). The CDR3 coding sequence is TGTGCCAGCAGTTACTCCTCACAAGAAAAACTGTTTTTT. Its translation is CASSYSSQEKLFF.

The V call is TRBV6-6, the J call TRBJ1-2; 8 bases line up with TRBD1. This CDR3 spans 14 amino acids. Germline loops: CDR1 MNHNY, CDR2 SVGAGI (reference sequence). After removal of 10 bases from V and 4 bases from J, the junction contained 11 bases not matched to a gene. As DNA, the CDR3 is TGTGCCATCAGCCTAGGACAGGGATCCTATGGCTACACCTTC. Translating gives CAISLGQGSYGYTF.

The chain carries TRBV27 and TRBJ1-2; 12 nucleotides align to TRBD1. V lost 8 bases and J lost 4; bases outside the gene matches: 11. Germline CDR1 reads MNHEY; CDR2 reads SMNVEV (reference sequence). This CDR3 has 16 residues. The CDR3 here is CASHTSGTGGPYGYTF. CDR3 DNA sequence: TGTGCCAGCCATACCTCCGGGACAGGGGGCCCCTATGGCTACACCTTC.

The gene calls are TRBV5-6 and TRBJ1-4; D gene unclear. CDR1 is SGHDT and CDR2 is YYEEEE in the germline V gene. The CDR3 contains 14 residues. Trimming pared 0 bases from V and 8 bases from J, leaving 11 bases between. The CDR3 DNA follows: TGTGCCAGCAGCTTGGGGACGTCGGGCGAAAAACTGTTTTTT. Protein product: CASSLGTSGEKLFF. Using reference TRBV5-6 and TRBJ1-4 for the parts outside the CDR3, the full variable domain is DAGVTQSPTHLIKTRGQQVTLRCSPKSGHDTVSWYQQALGQGPQFIFQYYEEEERQRGNFPDRFSGHQFPNYSSELNVNALLLGDSALYLCASSLGTSGEKLFFGSGTQLSVL.

By share, this clone counts as large. V is TRBV9 and J is TRBJ1-2; D not certain. The CDR3 extends over 16 amino acids. Between the trimmed V and J ends, which lost 4 bases and 6 bases, there was a span of 22 bases. Looked up from germline, CDR1 is SGDLS and CDR2 is YYNGEE. CDR3 nucleotide sequence: TGTGCCAGCAGCCTGACCCGGGCCTCTAGCTCCCATGGCTACACCTTC. It is translated as CASSLTRASSSHGYTF.

About this clone: Germline is not matched at one junction end, which may reflect a read error. This CDR3 is also generated by other DNA sequences in the sample. The chain links TRBV5-5 to TRBJ1-1; D remains unclear. The CDR3 spans 15 residues. From germline, CDR1 is SGHKS and CDR2 YYEKEE (reference sequence). The CDR3 reads CASSLVKVGSTEAFF. The CDR3 coding sequence is TGTGCCAGCAGTTTGGTAAAGGTGGGAAGCACTGAAGCTTTCTTT.

CDR3 sequence reads: CASRLAGGSYEQYF. In nucleotides, the CDR3 is TGTGCCAGCAGATTAGCGGGGGGTTCCTACGAGCAGTACTTC. The gene calls are TRBV5-4 and TRBJ2-7, with 10 bases identical to TRBD2. Trimming cost V 5 bases and J 1 base; bases outside gene matches: 3. Germline V lookup: CDR1 SGHNT, CDR2 YYREEE (reference sequence). This CDR3 is built from 14 residues.

The V call is TRBV16, the J call TRBJ1-2; 7 nucleotides align to TRBD1. After removal of 4 bases from V and 5 bases from J, the junction contained 7 bases not matched to a gene. Germline CDR1 reads KGHSY; CDR2 reads FQNENV. The CDR3 covers 14 residues. Written as DNA, the CDR3 is TGTGCCAGCAGCCCTACGAACAGGGGTTATGGCTACACCTTC. Translating gives CASSPTNRGYGYTF.

This clone was observed a few times. The gene calls are TRBV5-5 and TRBJ1-6, with 7 bases identical to TRBD1. CDR1 is SGHKS, CDR2 YYEKEE, per germline (reference sequence). J gave up 7 bases and V 6 bases, and 7 bases lay outside the gene matches. This CDR3 is built from 14 residues. The CDR3 sequence: CASTPGQINSPLHF. DNA of the CDR3: TGTGCCAGCACGCCGGGACAGATAAATTCACCCCTCCACTTT.

This rearrangement joins TRBV18 to TRBJ1-1; D gene ambiguous. There are 14 residues in the CDR3. Trimming removed 0 bases at V and 1 base at J, with 6 bases between. CDR1 is KGHSH, CDR2 LQKENI, per germline. The CDR3 nucleotides read TGTGCCAGCTCACCACCAGAGGGGAACACTGAAGCTTTCTTT. Amino acid sequence: CASSPPEGNTEAFF. Full variable domain (outside the CDR3, taken from reference TRBV18 and TRBJ1-1): NAGVMQNPRHLVRRRGQEARLRCSPMKGHSHVYWYRQLPEEGLKFMVYLQKENIIDESGMPKERFSAEFPKEGPSILRIQQVVRGDSAAYFCASSPPEGNTEAFFGQGTRLTVV.

J is TRBJ1-1 and V is TRBV27; 8 nucleotides match TRBD1. CDR1 and CDR2 from the germline V gene are MNHEY and SMNVEV (reference sequence). The CDR3 sequence is 12 residues long. With 4 bases clipped from V and 10 bases from J, the junction kept 5 bases outside the gene matches. The CDR3 reads CASSSGQAGAFF. The CDR3 DNA follows: TGTGCCAGCAGTTCGGGACAGGCGGGAGCTTTCTTT.

The chain uses TRBV27 and TRBJ1-1; the D is unclear. The germline V gene has CDR1 MNHEY and CDR2 SMNVEV (reference sequence). The CDR3 contains 14 residues. V was cut by 0 bases and J by 4 bases, with 9 bases left in between. Written as DNA, the CDR3 is TGTGCCAGCAGTTTATCCCAGACCTCCACTGAAGCTTTCTTT. It is translated as CASSLSQTSTEAFF.

This clone has only one observation. The chain has TRBV2 and TRBJ1-1, with 11 positions matching TRBD1. This CDR3 is 15 amino acids long. The trim removed 6 bases at V and 1 base at J, leaving 4 bases unmatched. CDR1 is SNHLY, CDR2 FYNNEI, per germline. DNA of the CDR3: TGTGCCAGCAGCAGGACAGGGGGCCGGAACACTGAAGCTTTCTTT. Its protein is CASSRTGGRNTEAFF. The whole variable domain, filled in from reference TRBV2 and TRBJ1-1, reads EPEVTQTPSHQVTQMGQEVILRCVPISNHLYFYWYRQILGQKVEFLVSFYNNEISEKSEIFDDQFSVERPDGSNFTLKIRSTKLEDSAMYFCASSRTGGRNTEAFFGQGTRLTVV.

This clone was counted a few times. V usage is TRBV4-3 and J usage is TRBJ2-7, with a tentative D call TRBD2 (6 bases). Deletions cut 4 bases from V and 3 bases from J, with 16 bases between. This CDR3 has 15 amino acids. Per germline, CDR1 LGHNA and CDR2 YSLEER. As DNA, the CDR3 is TGCGCCAGCAGCCTTAGACCTCTGGGGGGCTACGAGCAGTACTTC. This translates into CASSLRPLGGYEQYF.

The gene calls are TRBV19 and TRBJ2-1; D is ambiguous. Trimming left V 5 bases short and J 3 bases short, with 14 bases between. This CDR3 is built from 15 residues. Germline CDR1 is LNHDA and CDR2 is SQIVND (reference sequence). In DNA, the CDR3 is TGTGCCAGTAGTCTACCCGGGTTCGGCTACAATGAGCAGTTCTTC. Its protein product is CASSLPGFGYNEQFF.

The rearrangement uses TRBV5-5 and TRBJ1-3, with no clear D. Germline assignment: CDR1 SGHKS and CDR2 YYEKEE (reference sequence). V lost 0 bases, J lost 0 bases, and 4 bases lay in between. The length of the CDR3 is 14 residues. This CDR3 reads CASSLGSSGNTIYF. CDR3 bases: TGTGCCAGCAGCTTGGGTTCCTCTGGAAACACCATATATTTT. The complete variable domain, with remaining parts taken from reference TRBV5-5 and TRBJ1-3, reads DAGVTQSPTHLIKTRGQQVTLRCSPISGHKSVSWYQQVLGQGPQFIFQYYEKEERGRGNFPDRFSARQFPNYSSELNVNALLLGDSALYLCASSLGSSGNTIYFGEGSWLTVV.

The rearrangement links TRBV5-1 to TRBJ2-7, with D possibly being TRBD2 (7 bases). CDR1 and CDR2 (germline): SGHRS, YFSETQ. The CDR3 consists of 21 residues. Trimming took off 4 bases at V and 2 bases at J, with 34 bases between the two ends. CDR3 in DNA: TGCGCCAGCAGCCCACCCCAGATTGATCGGGGGGCGAGTTCCCCCCCCTACGAGCAGTACTTC. Translated, it gives CASSPPQIDRGASSPPYEQYF.

The chain links TRBV9 to TRBJ2-3; a weak D match, TRBD1 (5 bases). The V gene lost 2 bases and the J gene lost 2 bases, with 15 bases spanning the gap. In germline, CDR1 is SGDLS, CDR2 YYNGEE. This CDR3 is 16 amino acids long. The CDR3 is CASSVLDRRFTDTQYF. The CDR3 DNA reads TGTGCCAGCAGCGTTTTAGACAGAAGATTCACAGATACGCAGTATTTT.

CDR3 protein: CAISDQDGETQYF. The DNA of the CDR3 is TGTGCCATCAGTGACCAAGATGGGGAGACCCAGTACTTC. V is TRBV10-3 and J is TRBJ2-5; D is undetermined. The germline gives CDR1 ENHRY, CDR2 SYGVKD. This CDR3 has 13 residues. V shed 3 bases and J shed 5 bases, with 10 bases lying between them.